The next 32 T cell receptor beta chains were all read from a single sample in a study of blood T cell repertoires in COVID-19. Libraries were prepared by immunoSEQ multiplex PCR; TCRdb keeps only in-frame clonotypes and omits some of them. Here the sample spans 250,000 to 300,000 clones, approximately 85% being singletons. Sequencing input: peripheral blood. Source of these receptors: a man between 50 and 59 years old with active or convalescent COVID-19.

The rearrangement links TRBV10-1 to TRBJ2-1, with TRBD2 matching over 8 bases. In germline, CDR1 is WNHNN, CDR2 SYGVQD (reference sequence). This CDR3 has 15 amino acids. V lost 9 bases, J lost 8 bases, and 15 bases stayed unmatched. The CDR3 DNA follows: TGCGCCAGAAGGGCGACGGGAGGGATGGGGTATGAGCAGTTCTTC. This codes for CARRATGGMGYEQFF.

This clone was seen only a few times. The V gene is TRBV12-1, the J gene TRBJ2-7; the listed D gene, TRBD2, was not tested against the DNA. TRBV12-1 is marked as a pseudogene. The CDR3 has 17 amino acids. CDR3 DNA: TGTGCCAGGGGCTTCGGGACTAGTAAACGAAAAGGTTACGAGCAGTACTTC. It translates to CARGFGTSKRKGYEQYF.

CDR3 nucleotides: TGTGCCAGCAGCCACTCTTTGCGGGAGAGCAATGAGCAGTTCTTC. This gives the protein CASSHSLRESNEQFF. The V and J genes are TRBV3-1 (or the pseudogene TRBV3-2) and TRBJ2-1; TRBD2 aligns across 7 bases. The germline V gene has CDR1 LGHDT and CDR2 YNNKEL (reference sequence). The CDR3 has 15 residues. V lost 3 bases to trimming and J lost 6 bases; unmatched junction nucleotides: 8.

This rearrangement joins TRBV18 to TRBJ1-2, with TRBD1 matching 7 bases. The CDR3 sequence is 13 residues long. V lost 3 bases to trimming and J lost 7 bases; unmatched junction nucleotides: 5. Germline values: CDR1 KGHSH, CDR2 LQKENI. The CDR3 DNA reads as TGTGCCAGCTCACCCGACAGGGCTGGTGGCTACACCTTC. It translates to CASSPDRAGGYTF. Drawing the rest from reference TRBV18 and TRBJ1-2, the complete variable domain is NAGVMQNPRHLVRRRGQEARLRCSPMKGHSHVYWYRQLPEEGLKFMVYLQKENIIDESGMPKERFSAEFPKEGPSILRIQQVVRGDSAAYFCASSPDRAGGYTFGSGTRLTVV.

The gene calls are TRBV4-3 and TRBJ2-3, with 15 nucleotides matching TRBD2. Germline CDR1 and CDR2: LGHNA and YSLEER. This CDR3 region has 18 residues. Trimming at V came to 0 bases and at J to 3 bases, leaving 4 bases not matched to a gene. The CDR3 spells CASSQDHGTSGRTDTQYF. Here the CDR3 DNA reads TGCGCCAGCAGCCAAGATCACGGGACTAGCGGGAGGACAGATACGCAGTATTTT.

This clone was counted between two and nine times. The chain combines TRBV7-6 with TRBJ2-1, with 12 bases identical to TRBD2. Germline CDR1 is SGHVS and CDR2 is FNYEAQ. Trimming cost V 1 base and J 3 bases; bases outside gene matches: 1. The CDR3 contains 16 residues. Here the CDR3 reads CASSLETSGSYNEQFF. The CDR3, as DNA: TGTGCCAGCAGCTTAGAGACTAGCGGGAGCTACAATGAGCAGTTCTTC.

The chain joins TRBV5-1 to TRBJ2-7; D is possibly TRBD1 (5 bases). Trimming left V 6 bases short and J 6 bases short, with 19 bases between. This CDR3 is 14 amino acids long. From germline, CDR1 is SGHRS and CDR2 YFSETQ. The CDR3: CASTLTGGASEQYF. Written as DNA, the CDR3 is TGCGCCAGCACCCTGACTGGTGGGGCCTCCGAGCAGTACTTC.

The chain links TRBV7-9 to TRBJ1-1; D uncertain. Germline-derived CDR1 and CDR2 are SEHNR and FQNEAQ (reference sequence). The CDR3 is 14 amino acids. Trimming cost V 0 bases and J 2 bases, with 7 bases left between them. The CDR3 bases are TGTGCCAGCAGCTTAGCCTCGGTTAACACTGAAGCTTTCTTT. Amino acids: CASSLASVNTEAFF.

This chain connects TRBV5-1 to TRBJ1-6, with 10 bases lining up with TRBD1. Germline CDR1 reads SGHRS; CDR2 reads YFSETQ. Trimming removed 3 bases from V and 8 bases from J; junction bases left unmatched: 11. The CDR3 totals 17 residues. The CDR3 here is CASSWDRGYGFYSPLHF. The DNA of the CDR3 is TGCGCCAGCAGCTGGGACAGGGGATACGGCTTTTATTCACCCCTCCACTTT.

CDR3 residues: CASSLDRGSNTEAFF. The CDR3 DNA reads as TGTGCCAGCAGCCTGGACAGGGGGTCGAACACTGAAGCTTTCTTT. The chain recombines TRBV5-4 with TRBJ1-1; TRBD1 agrees at 10 bases. From germline, CDR1 is SGHNT and CDR2 YYREEE (reference sequence). This CDR3 is built from 15 residues. Trimming took 4 bases from V and 1 from J; bases not matched to a gene: 4.

The sample holds a few counts of this clone. J is TRBJ1-1 and V is TRBV6-5, with D possibly TRBD1 on 6 matching bases. Deletions cut 2 bases from V and 6 bases from J, with 10 bases between. There are 13 residues in the CDR3. Per the germline V gene, CDR1 is MNHEY and CDR2 is SVGAGI. The CDR3 here is CASSYRTASEAFF. The CDR3 DNA reads TGTGCCAGCAGTTACCGGACAGCCTCTGAAGCTTTCTTT.

The chain is built from TRBV6-5 and TRBJ2-3; 9 bases are a match to TRBD1. Trimming removed 8 bases from V and 2 bases from J; junction bases left unmatched: 8. This CDR3 has 15 amino acids. CDR1 and CDR2 from the germline V gene are MNHEY and SVGAGI. CDR3 bases: TGTGCCAGCGTCTCCGGGACAGGGTACACAGATACGCAGTATTTT. Translation: CASVSGTGYTDTQYF.

The chain is built from TRBV19 and TRBJ2-5; 8 bases are shared with TRBD1. Germline CDR1 and CDR2: LNHDA and SQIVND (reference sequence). Losses at the gene ends were 5 bases for V and 2 bases for J; bases not matched to a gene: 10. This CDR3 is built from 16 residues. The CDR3 region is CASSSWTGRRQETQYF. The CDR3 nucleotides read TGTGCCAGTAGTTCGTGGACAGGGCGGAGGCAAGAGACCCAGTACTTC.

This sequence joins TRBV27 and TRBJ1-5; D ambiguous. The CDR3 contains 16 residues. From germline, CDR1 is MNHEY and CDR2 SMNVEV (reference sequence). Trimming stripped 0 bases from V and 2 bases from J, with 11 bases between. The CDR3 DNA sequence: TGTGCCAGCAGTTTATCGCGTCCCGGAGGCAATCAGCCCCAGCATTTT. It translates to CASSLSRPGGNQPQHF.

This chain connects TRBV6-5 to TRBJ2-7, with 7 positions matching TRBD1. The CDR3 has 15 amino acids. Germline V CDR1 and CDR2: MNHEY, SVGAGI. V lost 5 bases, J lost 7 bases, and 14 bases stayed unmatched. The CDR3 sequence: CASSRGQVGEREQYF. The CDR3 DNA follows: TGTGCCAGCAGTAGGGGGCAGGTAGGGGAAAGGGAGCAGTACTTC.

This chain links TRBV9 with TRBJ1-1; tentatively, D is TRBD1 (5 bases). V dropped 4 bases and J dropped 2 bases, with 9 bases sitting between them. This CDR3 contains 13 residues. Germline loops: CDR1 SGDLS, CDR2 YYNGEE. CDR3 in amino acids: CASSPGGNTEAFF. CDR3 DNA sequence: TGTGCCAGCAGCCCCGGGGGAAACACTGAAGCTTTCTTT.

This rearrangement joins TRBV4-1 to TRBJ2-1; D uncertain. Germline V CDR1 and CDR2: MGHRA, YSYEKL. CDR3 length: 15 amino acids. Trimming removed 1 base at V and 8 bases at J, with 15 bases between. Here the CDR3 reads CASSQVRGAIDEQFF. The CDR3 nucleotides read TGCGCCAGCAGCCAAGTTCGTGGAGCGATCGATGAGCAGTTCTTC.

The chain recombines TRBV13 with TRBJ2-1; no reliable D call. V was clipped by 5 bases and J by 0 bases, with 11 bases between them. The CDR3 consists of 15 residues. Germline CDR1 reads PRHDT; CDR2 reads FYEKMQ (reference sequence). The CDR3 bases are TGTGCCAGCAGCCCCGCGGCGAGCTCCTACAATGAGCAGTTCTTC. Amino acid sequence: CASSPAASSYNEQFF.

V and J are TRBV30 and TRBJ2-7; 9 bases fit TRBD2. V shed 3 bases and J 3 bases; nucleotides not matched to a gene: 3. This CDR3 is 13 amino acids long. Germline lookup yields CDR1 GTSNPN and CDR2 SVGIG (reference sequence). CDR3 protein: CAWRREGGYEQYF. The CDR3 bases are TGTGCCTGGAGGCGGGAGGGTGGCTACGAGCAGTACTTC.

This chain joins TRBV5-1 and TRBJ1-3; 9 bases fit TRBD1. V lost 8 bases to trimming and J lost 4 bases; unmatched junction nucleotides: 22. The CDR3 runs to 19 residues. Germline CDR1 SGHRS, CDR2 YFSETQ. Written as DNA, the CDR3 is TGCGCCAGTTCGGCGAGCGCCTGGATGACAGGGGGTTCCGGAAACACCATATATTTT. Translated: CASSASAWMTGGSGNTIYF.

The CDR3 protein is CAISDGGNQPQHF. The CDR3 DNA reads as TGTGCCATCAGTGATGGGGGGAATCAGCCCCAGCATTTT. This chain uses TRBV10-3 with TRBJ1-5; weak D call: TRBD1 (5 bases). Germline CDR1 ENHRY, CDR2 SYGVKD. The CDR3 runs to 13 residues. The V end was cut by 3 bases, the J end by 4 bases, with 7 bases between.

V and J are TRBV12-3 or TRBV12-4 and TRBJ2-7; possibly TRBD1 for D (5 bases). The CDR3 consists of 12 residues. The V and J ends lost 6 bases and 4 bases respectively, with 10 bases between them. DNA of the CDR3: TGTGCCAGCAGCCTAAACAGGTACGAGCAGTACTTC. It codes for CASSLNRYEQYF.

On this clone: Other DNA sequences in the sample encode the same CDR3. The chain couples TRBV5-1 to TRBJ1-3, with unresolved D. Germline CDR1 SGHRS, CDR2 YFSETQ. Trimming cost V 4 bases and J 0 bases, with 8 bases left between them. The CDR3 extends over 14 amino acids. CDR3 DNA: TGCGCCAGCAGCCTTGGGAGCTCTGGAAACACCATATATTTT. It codes for CASSLGSSGNTIYF.

The V and J genes are TRBV6-5 and TRBJ1-2, with D perhaps TRBD1 (5 bases). Per germline, CDR1 MNHEY and CDR2 SVGAGI. V was cut by 4 bases and J by 2 bases, with 11 bases left in between. This CDR3 has 14 amino acids. CDR3 coding DNA: TGTGCCAGCAGTTTGGGGCGGCGGAACTATGGCTACACCTTC. This sequence encodes CASSLGRRNYGYTF.

The chain has TRBV5-4 and TRBJ2-1; perhaps TRBD1 as D (5 bases). The CDR3 is 13 residues long. V shed 2 bases and J shed 5 bases, with 8 bases lying between them. In germline, CDR1 is SGHNT, CDR2 YYREEE (reference sequence). The CDR3 protein is CASSLQENNEQFF. The CDR3 bases are TGTGCCAGCAGCTTACAGGAAAACAATGAGCAGTTCTTC.

The rearrangement joins TRBV27 to TRBJ1-2; no clear D gene. Trimming removed 3 bases at V and 4 bases at J, with 24 bases between. The CDR3 totals 18 residues. The germline gives CDR1 MNHEY, CDR2 SMNVEV (reference sequence). This chain's CDR3 is CASSFNPYPTPYSYGYTF. In DNA, the CDR3 is TGTGCCAGCAGTTTTAATCCATACCCAACGCCCTATTCCTATGGCTACACCTTC.

V usage is TRBV29-1 and J usage is TRBJ2-2, with TRBD1 identical over 10 bases. Per the germline V gene, CDR1 is SQVTM and CDR2 is ANQGSEA. The junction had 11 bases not matched to a gene; V was cut back by 7 bases and J by 6 bases. This CDR3 has 15 amino acids. This CDR3 reads CSARRDRGRAGELFF. Written as DNA, the CDR3 is TGCAGCGCTAGAAGGGACAGGGGAAGGGCCGGGGAGCTGTTTTTT.

This clone appeared a few times. No conserved phenylalanine or tryptophan ends this CDR3, so it is likely a read error. The DNA is left out, because the CDR3 cannot be placed on it with certainty; the CDR3 is given as TCRdb lists it. The CDR3 protein is CASSKGAGVL. This sequence joins TRBV21-1 and TRBJ2-7; the D call TRBD2 from the table was never checked on the DNA. TRBV21-1 is classified as a pseudogene. The CDR3 is 10 amino acids in total, end residues counted.

This clone was picked up a small number of times. Here the CDR3 DNA reads TGTGCCAGCATTTTTGGGGGGACCGGGGAGCTGTTTTTT. As protein: CASIFGGTGELFF. The rearrangement joins TRBV2 to TRBJ2-2, with D perhaps TRBD2 (6 bases). Between the trimmed V and J ends, which lost 7 bases and 5 bases, there was a span of 11 bases. CDR3 length: 13 amino acids. Germline-derived CDR1 and CDR2 are SNHLY and FYNNEI.

Only one count was recorded for this clone. The chain combines TRBV9 with TRBJ2-5; D might be TRBD2 (5 bases). Germline CDR1 is SGDLS and CDR2 is YYNGEE. CDR3 length: 14 amino acids. Deletions cut 2 bases from V and 5 bases from J, with 13 bases between. In DNA form, the CDR3 reads TGTGCCAGCAGCGTTCGAGGGCCGGGGGAGACCCAGTACTTC. It encodes CASSVRGPGETQYF.

The chain is built from TRBV7-2 and TRBJ1-4; TRBD1 matches at 7 bases. V shed 1 base, J shed 0 bases, and the junction held 2 bases outside the gene matches. The CDR3 sequence is 16 residues long. CDR1 and CDR2 from the germline V gene are SGHTA and FQGNSA. The CDR3 DNA sequence: TGTGCCAGCAGCTTAGTAGGACAGGCAACTAATGAAAAACTGTTTTTT. Amino acid sequence: CASSLVGQATNEKLFF.

The chain is built from TRBV4-3 and TRBJ2-3, with TRBD2 matching 10 bases. Germline V CDR1 and CDR2: LGHNA, YSLEER. The CDR3 extends over 17 amino acids. With V trimmed by 0 bases and J by 6 bases, 9 bases remained unmatched. The CDR3 reads CASSQERAGGPVDTQYF. CDR3 sequence (DNA): TGCGCCAGCAGCCAAGAAAGAGCGGGAGGGCCCGTGGATACGCAGTATTTT.